This T cell receptor beta chain emerged from a study of blood T cells in healthy people across ages. Study conclusions and caveats: Because donor CMV status was unknown, expanded clonotype changes were possibly confounded. Per million T cells, TCR beta diversity dropped about linearly as age rose.

Caucasian individuals from Russia who were healthy and aged roughly 6 to 95 acted as donors. No fewer than 5 micrograms of total RNA were isolated from every sample. This clonotype was seen more than once but under ten times. The antigen remains undetermined. PCR was performed a second time for roughly 6 to 12 cycles using a sample-barcoded 5' primer and a J-beta primer mix. TCRdb itself ran the 5' RACE reads through MiXCR, one entry per CDR3 protein. The repertoire holds about 700,000 distinct CDR3 sequences, with about 30% as singletons. This clonotype was sampled from a woman aged 80 or older in good health. Sequencing input: blood.

The CDR3 loop is CASSSPGSYGANVLTF. Here the CDR3 DNA reads TGTGCCAGCAGTTCCCCCGGGAGTTACGGGGCCAACGTCCTGACTTTC. The V gene is TRBV28, the J gene TRBJ2-6; TRBD2 might be the D (6 bases). Germline V gene lookup returns CDR1 MDHEN and CDR2 SYDVKM. There are 16 residues in the CDR3. V dropped 4 bases and J dropped 4 bases, with 14 bases sitting between them. Together with reference TRBV28 and TRBJ2-6, the CDR3 gives the full variable domain: DVKVTQSSRYLVKRTGEKVFLECVQDMDHENMFWYRQDPGLGLRLIYFSYDVKMKEKGDIPEGYSVSREKKERFSLILESASTNQTSMYLCASSSPGSYGANVLTFGAGSRLTVL.